The next 19 T cell receptor beta chains were all read from a single sample in a study of CD8 T cells in ankylosing spondylitis. TCRdb reprocessed the 5' RACE reads with MiXCR, giving one entry per CDR3 protein. This sample has 100,000 to 150,000 distinct CDR3 sequences, with around 8.5% found just once. The specimen was blood, either unsorted or a sorted T cell fraction (not recorded which). Every receptor here comes from a male donor with ankylosing spondylitis or in good health (not recorded which).

This clonotype was observed many times. The chain is built from TRBV6-1 and TRBJ2-4; D perhaps matches TRBD2 (6 bases). V lost 6 bases and J lost 1, with 10 bases in between. This CDR3 has 14 residues. Germline V CDR1 and CDR2: MNHNS, SASEGT. The CDR3 protein is CASRPGVAKNIQYF. DNA for the CDR3: TGTGCCAGCAGGCCGGGGGTTGCCAAAAACATTCAGTACTTC.

This clonotype was observed many times. This chain's CDR3 is CASSLEPLTDTQYF. CDR3 coding DNA: TGTGCCAGCAGCTTAGAGCCTCTTACAGATACGCAGTATTTT. V is TRBV7-2 and J is TRBJ2-3; D uncertain. The CDR3 covers 14 residues. Trimming took off 1 base at V and 3 bases at J, with 8 bases between the two ends. In germline, CDR1 is SGHTA, CDR2 FQGNSA.

In its sample, this clonotype was seen a few times. The gene calls are TRBV11-2 and TRBJ2-7; 10 bases agree with TRBD2. Per germline, CDR1 SGHAT and CDR2 FQNNGV. CDR3 size: 15 residues. V lost 6 bases, J lost 3 bases, and 8 bases stayed unmatched. For the CDR3, the DNA is TGTGCCAGCAGTCGCGGACTAGCGGACTACTACGAGCAGTACTTC. It translates to CASSRGLADYYEQYF.

This clonotype turned up a few times. This rearrangement joins TRBV5-4 to TRBJ2-7; 9 nucleotides match TRBD1. Germline V CDR1 and CDR2: SGHNT, YYREEE (reference sequence). The CDR3 totals 14 residues. V shed 4 bases and J 4 bases; nucleotides not matched to a gene: 6. The CDR3 loop is CASSAGQGSYEQYF. As DNA, the CDR3 is TGTGCCAGCAGCGCGGGACAGGGATCTTACGAGCAGTACTTC.

Details on this clonotype: A read error may explain this, as a much larger clone is one base away. V and J are TRBV12-5 and TRBJ2-3; no clear D. The CDR3 runs 14 residues. Germline CDR1 is LGHNT and CDR2 is FRNRAP. CDR3 DNA sequence: TGTGCTAGTGGTTTAGTCTCGGTCACAGATACGCAGTGTTTT. Its protein product is CASGLVSVTDTQCF.

This clonotype appeared many times. The chain is built from TRBV7-9 and TRBJ2-7; no firm D call. CDR3 length: 12 amino acids. V lost 4 bases and J lost 6, with 10 bases in between. Germline-derived CDR1 and CDR2 are SEHNR and FQNEAQ (reference sequence). In DNA form, the CDR3 reads TGTGCCAGCAGCTCGTTAGCTTCCGAGCAGTACTTC. Translated: CASSSLASEQYF. Variable domain in full (rest from reference TRBV7-9 and TRBJ2-7): DTGVSQNPRHKITKRGQNVTFRCDPISEHNRLYWYRQTLGQGPEFLTYFQNEAQLEKSRLLSDRFSAERPKGSFSTLEIQRTEQGDSAMYLCASSSLASEQYFGPGTRLTVT.

The chain recombines TRBV2 with TRBJ1-2, with 8 nucleotides matching TRBD1. Germline loops: CDR1 SNHLY, CDR2 FYNNEI. With V trimmed by 4 bases and J by 4 bases, 5 bases remained unmatched. The CDR3 runs to 14 residues. The CDR3 region has the DNA TGTGCCAGCAGTGGCGAGACAGGGGTCTATGGCTACACCTTC. This codes for CASSGETGVYGYTF.

This clonotype was found many times. V usage is TRBV7-9 and J usage is TRBJ2-3, with D possibly TRBD1 on 5 matching bases. Deletions cut 3 bases from V and 3 bases from J, with 7 bases between. The CDR3 runs 13 residues. CDR1 and CDR2 from the germline V gene are SEHNR and FQNEAQ (reference sequence). The DNA for the CDR3 is TGTGCCAGCAGCTTCCAGGGAACAGATACGCAGTATTTT. This codes for CASSFQGTDTQYF. Together with reference TRBV7-9 and TRBJ2-3, the CDR3 gives the full variable domain: DTGVSQNPRHKITKRGQNVTFRCDPISEHNRLYWYRQTLGQGPEFLTYFQNEAQLEKSRLLSDRFSAERPKGSFSTLEIQRTEQGDSAMYLCASSFQGTDTQYFGPGTRLTVL.

Only a few counts were recorded for this clonotype. The rearrangement links TRBV14 to TRBJ2-1, with no clear D. The CDR3 has 14 amino acids. V gave up 4 bases and J gave up 4 bases, with 11 bases separating them. Germline V gene sequence: CDR1 SGHDN, CDR2 FVKESK. The CDR3 DNA is TGTGCCAGCAGCCCCCTGGGTGGTTACAATGAGCAGTTCTTC. Amino acid sequence: CASSPLGGYNEQFF. The entire variable domain, with the rest obtained from reference TRBV14 and TRBJ2-1, is as follows: EAGVTQFPSHSVIEKGQTVTLRCDPISGHDNLYWYRRVMGKEIKFLLHFVKESKQDESGMPNNRFLAERTGGTYSTLKVQPAELEDSGVYFCASSPLGGYNEQFFGPGTRLTVL.

This clonotype has a handful of counts. V is TRBV7-3 and J is TRBJ2-5; tentative D call: TRBD1 (7 bases). Trimming took 5 bases from V and 2 from J, leaving 18 bases between them. The CDR3 has 16 amino acids. Germline values: CDR1 SGHTA, CDR2 FQGTGA. The CDR3 sequence is CASSRFGQGGQETQYF. CDR3 bases: TGTGCCAGCAGCCGGTTCGGCCAGGGGGGTCAAGAGACCCAGTACTTC.

CDR3 protein: CSARSRFLSYNEQFF. The CDR3 DNA sequence: TGCAGTGCTAGGTCCCGTTTCCTCTCCTACAATGAGCAGTTCTTC. The chain joins TRBV20-1 to TRBJ2-1; D not resolved. The germline gives CDR1 DFQATT, CDR2 SNEGSKA (reference sequence). This CDR3 is 15 amino acids long. The V and J ends lost 3 bases and 0 bases respectively, with 12 bases between them.

This clonotype came up many times. The chain is built from TRBV6-5 and TRBJ1-1, with D unclear. The CDR3 consists of 15 residues. The V end was cut by 0 bases, the J end by 0 bases, with 8 bases between. Germline V gene sequence: CDR1 MNHEY, CDR2 SVGAGI. The CDR3 DNA follows: TGTGCCAGCAGTTACTCTGGTCAAGTGAACACTGAAGCTTTCTTT. Protein product: CASSYSGQVNTEAFF.

This clonotype was counted many times. This rearrangement joins TRBV3-1 to TRBJ1-1, with D hard to call. Germline V gene data show CDR1 as LGHDT and CDR2 as YNNKEL (reference sequence). V lost 5 bases and J 3 bases, leaving 4 bases between the germline ends. The CDR3 length is 11 residues. CDR3 DNA sequence: TGTGCCAGCAGCGGGCACACTGAAGCTTTCTTT. Translation gives CASSGHTEAFF.

This clonotype was seen repeatedly, ten times or more. This chain connects TRBV28 to TRBJ2-7; no clear D. CDR1 is MDHEN and CDR2 is SYDVKM in the germline V gene. Trimming stripped 6 bases from V and 6 bases from J, with 9 bases between. The CDR3 contains 11 residues. The CDR3 protein is CASSPRFEQYF. In DNA form, the CDR3 reads TGTGCCAGCAGCCCAAGGTTCGAGCAGTACTTC.

The chain is built from TRBV5-1 and TRBJ2-1; 11 positions agree with TRBD2. CDR1 and CDR2 (germline): SGHRS, YFSETQ. This CDR3 is 17 amino acids long. The J segment lost 7 bases and the V segment lost 4 bases, leaving 13 bases of the junction unmatched. This CDR3 is CASSGGLAESKQNEQFF. CDR3 in DNA: TGCGCCAGCAGCGGGGGACTAGCGGAAAGTAAACAAAATGAGCAGTTCTTC.

This clonotype was recorded many times. The chain uses TRBV7-2 and TRBJ2-3; no definite D call. V was shortened by 1 base and J by 4 bases, with 9 bases between the two germline ends. Germline V CDR1 and CDR2: SGHTA, FQGNSA. There are 14 residues in the CDR3. CDR3: CASSLGVTADTQYF. The CDR3 bases are TGTGCCAGCAGCTTAGGAGTCACCGCAGATACGCAGTATTTT.

For this clonotype: At one end the junction does not follow the germline gene, possibly because of a read error. The rearrangement links TRBV20-1 to TRBJ2-1, with 15 bases lining up with TRBD2. CDR1 is DFQATT, CDR2 SNEGSKA, per germline (reference sequence). The CDR3 is made up of 16 amino acids. CDR3 in amino acids: CCADVGLAGGGNEQFF. In DNA form, the CDR3 reads TGCTGTGCTGACGTAGGACTAGCGGGAGGGGGTAATGAGCAGTTCTTC.

This clonotype was counted only a few times. This chain uses TRBV7-2 with TRBJ2-2; 12 nucleotides align to TRBD2. With 3 bases clipped from V and 6 bases from J, the junction kept 5 bases outside the gene matches. Germline V CDR1 and CDR2: SGHTA, FQGNSA. The CDR3 spans 16 residues. The CDR3 loop is CASSFATSGSPGELFF. The CDR3 DNA follows: TGTGCCAGCAGCTTCGCGACTAGCGGGAGTCCCGGGGAGCTGTTTTTT.

This chain joins TRBV18 and TRBJ2-1; D unresolved. Germline V gene data show CDR1 as KGHSH and CDR2 as LQKENI. V lost 3 bases and J lost 10, with 16 bases in between. CDR3 length: 14 residues. In DNA, the CDR3 is TGTGCCAGCTCACCGCATCGGCAGGTCGAGGAGCAGTTCTTC. Translation gives CASSPHRQVEEQFF.